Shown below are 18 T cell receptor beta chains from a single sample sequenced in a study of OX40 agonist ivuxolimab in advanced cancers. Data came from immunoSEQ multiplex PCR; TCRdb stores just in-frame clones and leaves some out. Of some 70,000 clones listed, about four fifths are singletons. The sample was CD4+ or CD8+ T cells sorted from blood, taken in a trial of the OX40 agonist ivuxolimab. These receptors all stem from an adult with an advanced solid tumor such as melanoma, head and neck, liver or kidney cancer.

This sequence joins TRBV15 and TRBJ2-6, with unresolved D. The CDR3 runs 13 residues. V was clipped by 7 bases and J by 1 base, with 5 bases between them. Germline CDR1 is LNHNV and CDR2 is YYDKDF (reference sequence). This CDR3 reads CATTQSGANVLTF. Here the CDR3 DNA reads TGTGCCACCACTCAGTCTGGGGCCAACGTCCTGACTTTC.

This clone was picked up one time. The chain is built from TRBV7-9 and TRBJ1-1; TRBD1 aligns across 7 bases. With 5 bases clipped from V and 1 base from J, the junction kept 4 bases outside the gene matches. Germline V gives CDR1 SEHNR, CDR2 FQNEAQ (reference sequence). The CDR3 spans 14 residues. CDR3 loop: CASSLYRGNTEAFF. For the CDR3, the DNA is TGTGCCAGCAGCCTATACAGGGGGAACACTGAAGCTTTCTTT.

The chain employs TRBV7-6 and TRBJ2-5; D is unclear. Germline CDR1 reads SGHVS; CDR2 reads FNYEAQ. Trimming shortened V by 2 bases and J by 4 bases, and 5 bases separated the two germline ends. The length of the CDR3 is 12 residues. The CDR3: CASSLPAETQYF. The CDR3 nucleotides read TGTGCCAGCAGCTTACCCGCAGAGACCCAGTACTTC.

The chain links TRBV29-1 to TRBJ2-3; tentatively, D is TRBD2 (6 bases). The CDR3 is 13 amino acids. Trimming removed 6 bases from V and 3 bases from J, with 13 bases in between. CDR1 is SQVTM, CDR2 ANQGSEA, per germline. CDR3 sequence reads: CSVGLKQTDTQYF. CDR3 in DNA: TGCAGCGTGGGACTCAAGCAAACAGATACGCAGTATTTT.

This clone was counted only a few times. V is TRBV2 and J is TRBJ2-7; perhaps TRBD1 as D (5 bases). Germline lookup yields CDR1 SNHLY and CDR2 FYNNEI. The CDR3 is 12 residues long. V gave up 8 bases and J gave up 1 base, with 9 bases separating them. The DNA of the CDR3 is TGTGCCAGCCGCAGGGATTCCTACGAGCAGTACTTC. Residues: CASRRDSYEQYF. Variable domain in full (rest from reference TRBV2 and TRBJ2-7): EPEVTQTPSHQVTQMGQEVILRCVPISNHLYFYWYRQILGQKVEFLVSFYNNEISEKSEIFDDQFSVERPDGSNFTLKIRSTKLEDSAMYFCASRRDSYEQYFGPGTRLTVT.

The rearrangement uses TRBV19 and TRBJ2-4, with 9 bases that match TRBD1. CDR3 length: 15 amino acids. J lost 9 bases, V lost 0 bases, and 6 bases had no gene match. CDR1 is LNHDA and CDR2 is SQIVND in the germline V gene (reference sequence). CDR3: CASSIEGTGKSIQYF. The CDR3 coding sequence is TGTGCCAGTAGTATAGAGGGGACAGGGAAGAGCATTCAGTACTTC.

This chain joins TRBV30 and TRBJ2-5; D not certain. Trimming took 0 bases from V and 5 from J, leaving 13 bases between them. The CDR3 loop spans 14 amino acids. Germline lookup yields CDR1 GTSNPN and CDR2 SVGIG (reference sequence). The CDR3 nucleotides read TGTGCCTGGAGTGTATCCCCCAATGGGGAGACCCAGTACTTC. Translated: CAWSVSPNGETQYF.

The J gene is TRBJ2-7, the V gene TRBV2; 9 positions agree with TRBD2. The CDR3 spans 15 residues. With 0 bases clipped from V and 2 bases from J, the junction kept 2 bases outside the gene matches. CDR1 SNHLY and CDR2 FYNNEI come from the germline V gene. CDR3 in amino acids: CASSEASGGTYEQYF. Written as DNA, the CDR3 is TGTGCCAGCAGTGAAGCGAGCGGGGGGACCTACGAGCAGTACTTC.

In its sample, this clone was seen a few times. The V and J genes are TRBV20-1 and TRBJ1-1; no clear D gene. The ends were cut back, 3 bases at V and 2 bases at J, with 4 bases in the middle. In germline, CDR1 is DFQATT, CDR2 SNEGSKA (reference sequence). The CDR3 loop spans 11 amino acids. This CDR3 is CSASRNTEAFF. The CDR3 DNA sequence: TGCAGTGCTAGCCGCAACACTGAAGCTTTCTTT.

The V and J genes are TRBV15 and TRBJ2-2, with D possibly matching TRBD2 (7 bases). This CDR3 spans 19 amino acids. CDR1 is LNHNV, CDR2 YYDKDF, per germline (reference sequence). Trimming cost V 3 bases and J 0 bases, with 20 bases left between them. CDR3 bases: TGTGCCACCAGCAGGCCGGGGAGGGGGAGCCTCCCGAACACCGGGGAGCTGTTTTTT. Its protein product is CATSRPGRGSLPNTGELFF.

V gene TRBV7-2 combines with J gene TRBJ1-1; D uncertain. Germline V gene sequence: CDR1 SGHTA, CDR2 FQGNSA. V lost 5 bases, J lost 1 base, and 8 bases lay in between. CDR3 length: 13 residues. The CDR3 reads CASSHSENTEAFF. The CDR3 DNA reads TGTGCCAGCAGCCATTCAGAGAACACTGAAGCTTTCTTT.

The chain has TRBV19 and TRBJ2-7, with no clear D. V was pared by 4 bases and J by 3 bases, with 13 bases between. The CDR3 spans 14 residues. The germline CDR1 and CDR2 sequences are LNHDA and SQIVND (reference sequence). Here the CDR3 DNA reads TGTGCCAGTAGTACGACCACTATGGGCTACGAGCAGTACTTC. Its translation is CASSTTTMGYEQYF.

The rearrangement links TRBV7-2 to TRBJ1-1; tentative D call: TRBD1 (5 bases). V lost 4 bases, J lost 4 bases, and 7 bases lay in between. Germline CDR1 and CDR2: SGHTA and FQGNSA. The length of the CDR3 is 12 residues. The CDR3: CASSWGSTEAFF. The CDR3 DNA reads TGTGCCAGCAGCTGGGGGAGCACTGAAGCTTTCTTT.

The CDR3 DNA sequence: TGTGCCAGTACCCCCCAGACAGGGGGCAATGAAAAACTGTTTTTT. This encodes CASTPQTGGNEKLFF. The J gene is TRBJ1-4, the V gene TRBV19; TRBD1 aligns across 10 bases. The CDR3 extends over 15 amino acids. Per germline, CDR1 LNHDA and CDR2 SQIVND (reference sequence). The V segment lost 7 bases and the J segment 5 bases; nucleotides outside the gene matches: 7.

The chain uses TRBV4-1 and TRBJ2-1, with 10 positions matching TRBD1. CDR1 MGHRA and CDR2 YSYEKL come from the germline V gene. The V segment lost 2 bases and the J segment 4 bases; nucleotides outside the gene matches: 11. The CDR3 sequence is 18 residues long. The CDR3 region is CASSQKVLWDRGYNEQFF. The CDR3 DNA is TGCGCCAGCAGCCAAAAAGTTCTATGGGACAGGGGTTACAATGAGCAGTTCTTC.

CDR3 nucleotide sequence: TGTGCCAGCAGCTATTTAGGGGTCTTCAATTCACCCCTCCACTTT. The encoded protein is CASSYLGVFNSPLHF. V and J are TRBV5-5 and TRBJ1-6; maybe TRBD1 (5 bases). V was cut by 3 bases and J by 7 bases, with 14 bases left in between. The CDR3 has 15 residues. Germline values: CDR1 SGHKS, CDR2 YYEKEE (reference sequence).

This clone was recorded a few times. The CDR3 sequence is CASSPYSTDTQYF. CDR3 in DNA: TGTGCCAGCAGCCCCTACAGCACAGATACGCAGTATTTT. The chain recombines TRBV9 with TRBJ2-3, with D uncertain. V was shortened by 4 bases and J by 0 bases, with 6 bases between the two germline ends. This CDR3 comprises 13 residues. CDR1 is SGDLS and CDR2 is YYNGEE in the germline V gene.

In DNA, the CDR3 is TGTGCCAGCAGCCTCAGGACGGGGAACACTGAAGCTTTCTTT. Protein: CASSLRTGNTEAFF. The chain joins TRBV13 to TRBJ1-1; D not resolved. CDR1 is PRHDT, CDR2 FYEKMQ, per germline (reference sequence). The germline V and J ends were trimmed by 5 bases and 1 base, with 11 bases remaining between them. The CDR3 totals 14 residues.